This T cell receptor beta chain was sequenced during a study of cytomegalovirus exposure and HLA in healthy donors (dated by TCRdb to about 2017). About the study as a whole: An earlier analysis of roughly 630 of the donors reported 250 to 300 Gb of sequence data and 117 million unique TCR beta sequences from some 180 million T cells. About 310 gigabases of sequencing data and tens of millions of unique TCR sequences were included in an early release covering several hundred HLA-typed donors. Among the roughly 390 genotyped donors, approximately 81% belonged to the genetic ancestry cluster associated with self-reported Caucasian donors. The study was designed to test whether signatures of past pathogen exposure could be identified by cataloging public T cell receptors. The study used immunosequencing to profile the T cell repertoires of around 600 subjects and linked those repertoires to cytomegalovirus serostatus. In addition to the first cohort of about 650 subjects, a separate validation cohort of some 120 different subjects was used. High-throughput TCR immunosequencing, statistical association of individual TCRs with disease status, and machine learning were combined to predict cytomegalovirus infection status. In a later analysis, previously published TCR beta repertoires from some 640 donors were re-analyzed and high-resolution HLA genotyping was added so that TCR occurrence patterns could be studied. In the later analysis, no new phenotypic data were used to find candidate immune exposures; instead, reliance was placed on TCR beta sequences and their occurrence across donors. An earlier analysis of 587 of the donors used high-throughput TCR beta sequencing to judge whether each TCR beta V gene segment behaved as functional or pseudogenic. Donor age, sex, ethnicity and CMV serostatus were compiled alongside the repertoire data. A later genetic analysis used genome-wide SNP genotypes for about 60% of the roughly 670 donors, treating that subset as a discovery cohort. All discovery cohort repertoires had been generated on a single sequencing platform. Class I and class II HLA loci were covered by the typing at four-digit resolution. The number of typed donors differed by locus: roughly 629-640 for A, B, C, DRB1 and DQB1; 500 to 550 for DQA1; around 610 for DPA1; and about 470 for DPB1. Several DR-DQ haplotypes were handled as single units for association and clustering because linkage in the cohort was strong. Across approximately 400 genotyped donors of the cohort, an average of about 240,000 unique TCR beta nucleotide sequences per donor were sequenced, and roughly 20% of those sequences were non-productive.

General conclusions and limits of the study: In a later genetic analysis, a missense DCLRE1C variant was associated with V-gene and J-gene trimming of TCR beta chains, and the association was replicated in an independent cohort. Specific HLA alleles were associated with 15,000 to 20,000 TCR beta sequences at a false discovery rate of 0.05 in a later analysis. A total of 150 to 200 TCR beta chains were listed by the study as associated with cytomegalovirus. CMV serostatus was the only immune exposure information available for the cohort. Linkage disequilibrium might explain the correlated functional status among segregating V segments, but an unknown experimental factor could not be excluded. Most CMV-associated TCR beta chains appeared to be HLA-restricted in a later analysis, and the HLA associations seemed to be driven largely by CMV exposure. A cluster of highly shared sequence variants was judged likely to represent a technical artifact of the sequencing pipeline. Strong co-occurrence of HLA alleles, especially DR and DQ, made assigning TCR associations to individual alleles difficult. Because counts were too low, some 16 rarely observed V segments, including chromosome 9 orphons, were excluded from the earlier analysis of 587 of the donors. Because HLA typing was unavailable for some donors at each locus, only the typed subset was used in association tests. A later genetic analysis reported fewer N-insertions in productive TCRs among donors in an Asian-associated ancestry cluster than the roughly 700-donor mean. A later analysis reported that several top co-occurrence clusters appeared linked to parvovirus B19, influenza, CMV and Epstein-Barr virus. In vitro tests confirmed that a few of the cytomegalovirus-associated TCR beta chains recognize cytomegalovirus antigens. In a later analysis, TCR association rates were found to vary across HLA loci, with the most associated TCRs seen for DRB1 alleles and the fewest for HLA-C alleles. A further reported finding was that TCR beta sequences accurately predicted the HLA-A and HLA-B alleles for most subjects in the first cohort. Most TCR sequences were seen in very few donors, while some public TCRs were found in many individuals. The classifier was reported to diagnose cytomegalovirus status with high specificity and sensitivity in both the original and validation cohorts. Only TCR beta chains were sequenced in this cohort, and the absence of alpha or paired-chain data limited detectable features. In an earlier analysis of 587 of the donors, most TCR beta V segments were observed in productive rearrangements about 87% or about 30% of the time, broadly matching IMGT annotations. A later analysis found that HLA-associated TCR beta chains were more clonally expanded and had lower generation probabilities than equally common non-associated chains. Sequencing depth was assumed to be roughly uniform across donors in the presence/absence analyses, though that assumption may not hold. The authors suggested that the approach could potentially be generalized to other disease states and immunological phenotypes. The 87-base-pair reads could not distinguish some IMGT-functional V segments, including TRBV6-2 and TRBV6-3, so those segments were excluded.

The cohort comprised approximately 700 healthy bone marrow donors. Cohort members were all nominally healthy when sampled, although unrecorded immune exposures were likely present. The donor tested CMV seronegative and was one of the 352 seronegative cohort members. Each donor provided a peripheral blood sample, and peripheral blood mononuclear cells were used for TCR beta sequencing. The Qiagen DNeasy Blood Extraction Kit was used to extract genomic DNA from the blood cell samples. Details on this clone: Its binding antigen is unknown. One base away there is no much larger clone; base qualities are not given.

Receptor libraries were prepared by the immunoSEQ multiplex PCR assay. The multiplex PCR relied on a mix of 60 forward primers for TCR Vbeta segments and 13 reverse primers for TCR Jbeta segments. Amplification of the CDR3 region of rearranged TCR beta genes was performed with a multiplex PCR assay on genomic DNA. The amplified TCR beta libraries were sequenced on the Illumina HiSeq System as 87-base-pair reads. Turning to the authors' computational methods: A later analysis tallied about 77 million unique TCR beta chains across the 666 repertoires, and approximately 12 million of those chains were shared by two or more donors. Raw reads were error-corrected and collapsed into unique sequences with a nearest-neighbor algorithm that merged closely related sequences to remove PCR and sequencing errors. V, D and J gene segments were assigned by aligning CDR3 sequences to IMGT reference sequences. For a sequence to be retained, a match of at least six nucleotides was required to both a V gene segment and a J gene segment. Rearrangements were classified as productive when the CDR3 lacked stop codons and remained in frame with V and J, and all other rearrangements were classified as non-productive. CDR3 was defined by IMGT convention, running from the second conserved V-encoded cysteine to the conserved J-encoded phenylalanine. Sequences without an unambiguous match to a single V gene segment were excluded from the earlier analysis of a few hundred of the donors. In an earlier analysis of 587 of the donors, V segments were called functional above 56.7% productive rearrangements and were called segregating when the between-donor standard deviation exceeded 5%. A statistical classification framework was built to diagnose cytomegalovirus status from the catalog of TCR beta chain sequences. In a later analysis, TCR nucleotide sequences were compared against IMGT/GENE-DB human TR gene sequences so that V and J genes could be assigned. A later analysis assigned CDR3 sequences and most-parsimonious VDJ recombination scenarios with the TCRdist pipeline. In a later analysis, every TCR beta chain was defined by the combination of its CDR3 amino acid sequence and its V-gene family, and reads without a unique V-gene family were dropped. As a way to deal with suspected cross-contamination and a sequencing artifact, a later analysis dropped hundreds of nucleotide sequences that were highly shared and had low generation probability. A later analysis calculated a clonal expansion index for each public chain from normalized within-repertoire ranks of inferred template counts. A later analysis computed generation probabilities with a VDJ recombination model fitted to out-of-frame rearrangements, and checked the results against IGoR. A later analysis scored TCR-TCR, TCR-HLA and TCR-CMV co-occurrence with hypergeometric tests, applying a repertoire-size bias correction to TCR pairs. False discovery rates were estimated in a later analysis by permuting HLA or CMV assignments 20 times. In a later analysis, co-occurring TCRs were grouped using DBSCAN, with TCRdist sequence similarity added in when clustering inside HLA-allele-positive subsets. Repertoires with fewer than 30,000 or more than 120,000 public chains were left out of co-occurrence clustering, as were roughly five repertoires with anomalous nucleotide sharing. In TCRdb, the immuneACCESS table is reduced to in-frame sequences with V and J assigned. These tables do not hold every clone; where another copy was compared, an unresolved V gene accounts for under half, and the others remain unexplained. From that table come the V and J calls and clone size; the DNA was used to work out D and trimming. The sample profile shows 200,000 to 250,000 clones; around 80% of them were found once. The top ten clones comprise approximately 2.8% of the sample.

From the cysteine up to the phenylalanine, the CDR3 has a length of 16 residues. The retained sequence is limited to the CDR3, 48 bases, with the frame set at the first base. The CDR1 and CDR2 encoded by the germline V gene are LGHNA and YSLEER. Here V drops 0 bases and J drops 8 bases, and the junction holds 12 bases not matched to any gene. The source of this sequence is a young man in good health and CMV-seronegative. The sample consisted of PBMCs. The chain uses TRBV4-3 and TRBJ1-2; 7 central bases correspond to TRBD1. The nucleotide sequence reads as follows: TGCGCCAGCAGCCAAGACCCTACAGGGGTCTGGAGCGGCTACACCTTC. Its coded protein is CASSQDPTGVWSGYTF.